The 10 T cell receptor beta chains below come from one sample, sequenced in a study of blood T cell repertoires in COVID-19. Clones were sequenced by immunoSEQ multiplex PCR, and TCRdb holds only the in-frame ones, with some missing. Of about half a million clones in the sample, 80% to 90% are singletons; the top ten hold approximately 3.4%. The sample taken for sequencing was peripheral blood. These receptor sequences come from a human donor in a cohort sampled during active COVID-19.

This clone was seen only once. CDR3 sequence reads: CASRKGTSGGGRSNEQFF. CDR3 coding DNA: TGTGCCAGCAGGAAAGGGACTAGCGGGGGCGGTCGGAGCAATGAGCAGTTCTTC. This chain links TRBV28 with TRBJ2-1; 14 bases match TRBD2. Germline CDR1 MDHEN, CDR2 SYDVKM. This CDR3 region has 18 residues. The V gene end was trimmed by 6 bases and the J gene end by 6 bases; junction bases not matched to a gene: 13.

The rearrangement links TRBV9 to TRBJ1-2; D is unclear. V lost 1 base and J lost 8, with 9 bases in between. The germline gives CDR1 SGDLS, CDR2 YYNGEE. The CDR3 is made up of 12 amino acids. CDR3 bases: TGTGCCAGCAGCGTAATAAATGAGGGCTACACCTTC. This encodes CASSVINEGYTF. Full variable domain (rest looked up from reference TRBV9 and TRBJ1-2): DSGVTQTPKHLITATGQRVTLRCSPRSGDLSVYWYQQSLDQGLQFLIQYYNGEERAKGNILERFSAQQFPDLHSELNLSSLELGDSALYFCASSVINEGYTFGSGTRLTVV.

V usage is TRBV10-2 and J usage is TRBJ2-7, with D perhaps TRBD2 (6 bases). The CDR3 is made up of 13 amino acids. Trimming took 3 bases from V and 1 from J, leaving 7 bases between them. From germline, CDR1 is WSHSY and CDR2 SAAADI. The CDR3 nucleotides read TGCGCCAGCAGTGAAGGAGGGTCCTACGAGCAGTACTTC. The encoded protein is CASSEGGSYEQYF.

The chain combines TRBV9 with TRBJ2-1; D gene ambiguous. Germline V gene lookup returns CDR1 SGDLS and CDR2 YYNGEE. CDR3 length: 15 amino acids. Trimming shortened V by 0 bases and J by 9 bases, and 16 bases separated the two germline ends. This CDR3 is CASSVGSKRWVEQFF. The CDR3 DNA reads TGTGCCAGCAGCGTAGGTAGTAAGCGTTGGGTTGAGCAGTTCTTC.

This clone was detected a few times. The chain links TRBV7-9 to TRBJ1-5, with TRBD1 as a possible D gene (5 bases). Trimming pared 1 base from V and 3 bases from J, leaving 16 bases between. This CDR3 is 17 amino acids long. The germline CDR1 and CDR2 sequences are SEHNR and FQNEAQ (reference sequence). In DNA form, the CDR3 reads TGTGCCAGCAGCTTAGAGGTTGGCGGGGGTAACAATCAGCCCCAGCATTTT. Protein product: CASSLEVGGGNNQPQHF. The full variable domain, completed using reference TRBV7-9 and TRBJ1-5, is DTGVSQNPRHKITKRGQNVTFRCDPISEHNRLYWYRQTLGQGPEFLTYFQNEAQLEKSRLLSDRFSAERPKGSFSTLEIQRTEQGDSAMYLCASSLEVGGGNNQPQHFGDGTRLSIL.

The rearrangement joins TRBV6-2 or TRBV6-3 to TRBJ2-1, with 10 bases that match TRBD2. V dropped 5 bases and J dropped 2; count of bases not matched to a gene: 6. Germline CDR1 reads MNHEY; CDR2 reads SVGEGT. CDR3 size: 16 residues. The CDR3 bases are TGTGCCAGCAGTGACGGACTAGCGGCACCCTACAATGAGCAGTTCTTC. Residues: CASSDGLAAPYNEQFF.

The chain joins TRBV9 to TRBJ2-7, with D perhaps matching TRBD2 (6 bases). V shed 1 base and J shed 2 bases, with 10 bases lying between them. This CDR3 has 14 residues. CDR1 SGDLS and CDR2 YYNGEE come from the germline V gene. CDR3: CASSVTGGTYEQYF. The CDR3 DNA reads TGTGCCAGCAGCGTAACCGGCGGGACCTACGAGCAGTACTTC.

The genes are TRBV20-1 and TRBJ2-5; TRBD2 might be the D (5 bases). This CDR3 region has 12 residues. Trimming cost V 3 bases and J 5 bases, with 10 bases left between them. Germline values: CDR1 DFQATT, CDR2 SNEGSKA (reference sequence). The CDR3 spells CSASLGSETQYF. The CDR3 DNA is TGCAGTGCTAGTCTGGGGAGTGAGACCCAGTACTTC.

This chain joins TRBV28 and TRBJ1-2; 7 bases align to TRBD1. CDR3 length: 15 residues. The germline CDR1 and CDR2 sequences are MDHEN and SYDVKM. The junction had 12 bases not matched to a gene; V was cut back by 3 bases and J by 8 bases. The CDR3 nucleotides are TGTGCCAGCAGTTTTGAGGGGGCAAGGTTGGGCGGCTACACCTTC. It is translated as CASSFEGARLGGYTF.

The V call is TRBV10-3, the J call TRBJ2-7; D ambiguous. CDR3 length: 12 amino acids. Trimming took 0 bases from V and 8 from J, leaving 8 bases between them. Per germline, CDR1 ENHRY and CDR2 SYGVKD. DNA for the CDR3: TGTGCCATCAGTGAGTCGGAGTACCAGCAGTACTTC. Protein: CAISESEYQQYF.